The 25 T cell receptor beta chains in this list originate from one sample, sequenced in a study of control samples from healthy donors and cancer patients. TCRdb's table, derived via immunoSEQ multiplex PCR, lists solely in-frame clones and lacks some. The sample includes 100,000 to 150,000 clones, around 92% seen only once; the top ten take around 0.52%. The source material was PBMCs. The source of these receptors is an elderly man with head and neck cancer.

This chain links TRBV18 with TRBJ2-5; 7 positions match TRBD1. This CDR3 region has 13 residues. Germline loops: CDR1 KGHSH, CDR2 LQKENI. Losses at the gene ends were 2 bases for V and 4 bases for J; bases not matched to a gene: 1. CDR3 loop: CASSPRTGETQYF. The CDR3 nucleotides are TGTGCCAGCTCACCAAGGACAGGAGAGACCCAGTACTTC.

V and J are TRBV6-5 and TRBJ1-1, with a weak D call TRBD1 (5 bases). With 5 bases removed from V and 10 bases from J, the gap between germline ends came to 17 bases. Germline V gene lookup returns CDR1 MNHEY and CDR2 SVGAGI. CDR3 length: 13 residues. As DNA, the CDR3 is TGTGCCAGCAGTAGGGGTGGGAGCGGCGGAGCTTTCTTT. It specifies CASSRGGSGGAFF.

The rearrangement joins TRBV3-1 (or the pseudogene TRBV3-2) to TRBJ2-1; 10 nucleotides line up with TRBD2. CDR3 length: 15 amino acids. The junction had 0 bases not matched to a gene; V was cut back by 0 bases and J by 4 bases. CDR1 LGHDT and CDR2 YNNKEL come from the germline V gene (reference sequence). The CDR3 spells CASSQELAGYNEQFF. CDR3 nucleotides: TGTGCCAGCAGCCAAGAACTAGCGGGGTACAATGAGCAGTTCTTC.

The chain carries TRBV5-4 and TRBJ2-7, with 10 bases that match TRBD2. V gave up 5 bases and J gave up 6 bases; unmatched junction bases: 5. Germline lookup yields CDR1 SGHNT and CDR2 YYREEE (reference sequence). The CDR3 spans 13 residues. The chain's CDR3 is CASSQAGGGEQYF. CDR3 coding DNA: TGTGCCAGCAGTCAAGCGGGAGGGGGCGAGCAGTACTTC.

About this clone itself: The germline gene is not matched at one end of the junction; a read error may be the cause. CDR3 in amino acids: CASSQDRITAFF. CDR3 DNA sequence: TGTGCCAGCAGTCAAGACAGGATTACGGCTTTCTTT. V gene TRBV3-1 (or the pseudogene TRBV3-2) combines with J gene TRBJ1-1, with D possibly matching TRBD1 (6 bases). Looked up from germline, CDR1 is LGHDT and CDR2 is YNNKEL (reference sequence). This CDR3 has 12 amino acids.

The chain employs TRBV9 and TRBJ2-3, with 9 bases fitting TRBD2. This CDR3 has 18 residues. The junction had 11 bases not matched to a gene; V was cut back by 0 bases and J by 3 bases. CDR1 and CDR2 (germline): SGDLS, YYNGEE. CDR3 coding DNA: TGTGCCAGCAGCGTAGGAGGAGCGGGAGGAATGGAGACAGATACGCAGTATTTT. It is translated as CASSVGGAGGMETDTQYF.

The chain has TRBV7-9 and TRBJ2-6; D is unclear. CDR1 is SEHNR, CDR2 FQNEAQ, per germline (reference sequence). V dropped 0 bases and J dropped 0 bases, with 12 bases sitting between them. The CDR3 is 18 amino acids. The CDR3 loop is CASSLAPRPVSGANVLTF. The CDR3 DNA follows: TGTGCCAGCAGCTTAGCCCCCCGACCAGTCTCTGGGGCCAACGTCCTGACTTTC.

The chain links TRBV4-2 to TRBJ2-5; D might be TRBD2 (6 bases). Germline CDR1 and CDR2: LGHNA and YNFKEQ. This CDR3 spans 17 amino acids. The germline V and J ends were trimmed by 0 bases and 9 bases, with 23 bases remaining between them. CDR3 in amino acids: CASSQEASRLGGGAQYF. CDR3 bases: TGTGCCAGCAGCCAAGAAGCATCCAGACTAGGTGGTGGGGCCCAGTACTTC.

The chain combines TRBV12-5 with TRBJ1-1; D ambiguous. The germline V and J ends were trimmed by 2 bases and 4 bases, with 5 bases remaining between them. The CDR3 totals 12 residues. In germline, CDR1 is LGHNT, CDR2 FRNRAP. This chain's CDR3 is CASGLPPTEAFF. CDR3 coding DNA: TGTGCTAGTGGTTTGCCCCCCACTGAAGCTTTCTTT. Full variable domain (missing parts from reference TRBV12-5 and TRBJ1-1): DARVTQTPRHKVTEMGQEVTMRCQPILGHNTVFWYRQTMMQGLELLAYFRNRAPLDDSGMPKDRFSAEMPDATLATLKIQPSEPRDSAVYFCASGLPPTEAFFGQGTRLTVV.

The rearrangement uses TRBV10-3 and TRBJ1-5; D not resolved. The CDR3 has 13 residues. Germline CDR1 ENHRY, CDR2 SYGVKD. V lost 8 bases and J 2 bases, leaving 10 bases between the germline ends. The CDR3 bases are TGTGCCATCGGCAGAGCAGGCAATCAGCCCCAGCATTTT. Protein sequence: CAIGRAGNQPQHF.

The table lists this clone with a count of one. Other DNA sequences from this sample encode an identical CDR3 as well. The genes are TRBV4-1 and TRBJ2-7; D is possibly TRBD1 (5 bases). Germline V CDR1 and CDR2: MGHRA, YSYEKL. Trimming took off 4 bases at V and 4 bases at J, with 8 bases between the two ends. CDR3 length equals 12 residues. The CDR3 spells CASSPQGYEQYF. Written as DNA, the CDR3 is TGCGCCAGCAGCCCTCAGGGTTACGAGCAGTACTTC.

CDR3 loop: CASSYRDSTYEQYF. CDR3 in DNA: TGTGCCAGTAGCTACCGGGACAGTACCTACGAGCAGTACTTC. The gene calls are TRBV19 and TRBJ2-7; 7 bases line up with TRBD1. This CDR3 is built from 14 residues. The junction had 7 bases not matched to a gene; V was cut back by 6 bases and J by 2 bases. Germline V gene lookup returns CDR1 LNHDA and CDR2 SQIVND (reference sequence).

This chain links TRBV27 with TRBJ1-4; D gene unclear. V lost 7 bases and J lost 8, with 14 bases in between. This CDR3 has 13 amino acids. CDR1 and CDR2 (germline): MNHEY, SMNVEV (reference sequence). The CDR3 loop reads CASKKSPTEKLFF. As DNA, the CDR3 is TGTGCCAGCAAAAAAAGCCCGACAGAAAAACTGTTTTTT.

J is TRBJ1-3 and V is TRBV7-9; D is ambiguous. Germline V gene lookup returns CDR1 SEHNR and CDR2 FQNEAQ (reference sequence). The V end was cut by 2 bases, the J end by 2 bases, with 10 bases between. The CDR3 contains 15 residues. CDR3 in DNA: TGTGCCAGCAGCTTAATCGACGGTGCTGGAAACACCATATATTTT. Protein: CASSLIDGAGNTIYF.

This chain joins TRBV18 and TRBJ1-6, with D perhaps matching TRBD1 (5 bases). In germline, CDR1 is KGHSH, CDR2 LQKENI. The CDR3 contains 18 residues. V was pared by 2 bases and J by 7 bases, with 21 bases between. Here the CDR3 DNA reads TGTGCCAGCTCACCATCTACGGGGACCGCGATTAAAAATTCACCCCTCCACTTT. Its protein is CASSPSTGTAIKNSPLHF.

The chain has TRBV3-1 (or the pseudogene TRBV3-2) and TRBJ2-2, with TRBD2 identical over 12 bases. With 4 bases clipped from V and 4 bases from J, the junction kept 4 bases outside the gene matches. CDR1 and CDR2 from the germline V gene are LGHDT and YNNKEL (reference sequence). The CDR3 sequence is 16 residues long. CDR3 protein: CASSLGLAGRTGELFF. The CDR3 nucleotides are TGTGCCAGCAGCCTGGGACTAGCGGGCCGCACCGGGGAGCTGTTTTTT.

This chain links TRBV12-5 with TRBJ2-5, with 7 bases fitting TRBD2. In germline, CDR1 is LGHNT, CDR2 FRNRAP. The ends lost 0 bases at V and 5 bases at J; junction bases unmatched: 3. The CDR3 sequence is 14 residues long. CDR3 bases: TGTGCTAGTGGTTTGGTGCCCGGGAGGGAGACCCAGTACTTC. Its translation: CASGLVPGRETQYF.

The chain joins TRBV7-7 to TRBJ1-3; weak D call: TRBD1 (6 bases). The CDR3 has 15 amino acids. The V end lost 6 bases, the J end lost 3 bases, and 15 bases lay between the germline ends. Germline assignment: CDR1 SSHAT and CDR2 FNYEAQ (reference sequence). Here the CDR3 reads CASSSQGIFGNTIYF. CDR3 nucleotide sequence: TGTGCCAGCAGTTCCCAGGGGATTTTTGGAAACACCATATATTTT.

The genes are TRBV19 and TRBJ2-4, with 8 bases fitting TRBD2. There are 15 residues in the CDR3. CDR1 and CDR2 (germline): LNHDA, SQIVND (reference sequence). The trim removed 7 bases at V and 0 bases at J, leaving 5 bases unmatched. The CDR3 DNA reads TGTGCCAGTACGGGAGGGGGAGTAGCCAAAAACATTCAGTACTTC. Encoded protein: CASTGGGVAKNIQYF. Based on the CDR3 plus reference TRBV19 and TRBJ2-4, the full variable domain is DGGITQSPKYLFRKEGQNVTLSCEQNLNHDAMYWYRQDPGQGLRLIYYSQIVNDFQKGDIAEGYSVSREKKESFPLTVTSAQKNPTAFYLCASTGGGVAKNIQYFGAGTRLSVL.

V and J are TRBV15 and TRBJ2-7, with 7 bases lining up with TRBD1. V lost 1 base and J lost 3; bases outside the gene matches: 6. The germline V gene has CDR1 LNHNV and CDR2 YYDKDF (reference sequence). The CDR3 sequence is 15 residues long. The CDR3 region has the DNA TGTGCCACCAGCAGAGGCTGGACAGGTGTCTACGAGCAGTACTTC. Protein sequence: CATSRGWTGVYEQYF.

This sequence joins TRBV6-1 and TRBJ1-6; TRBD1 might be the D (6 bases). The CDR3 runs to 16 residues. Trimming stripped 4 bases from V and 7 bases from J, with 17 bases between. Per germline, CDR1 MNHNS and CDR2 SASEGT. CDR3 bases: TGTGCCAGCAGTGTCCGCGGGACACAGACCAATTCACCCCTCCACTTT. This gives the protein CASSVRGTQTNSPLHF.

The genes are TRBV7-9 and TRBJ2-5, with 11 bases lining up with TRBD2. The CDR3 runs to 15 residues. Germline CDR1 SEHNR, CDR2 FQNEAQ (reference sequence). V was clipped by 3 bases and J by 4 bases; unmatched bases: 4. The CDR3 protein is CASSFPSGGSETQYF. Here the CDR3 DNA reads TGTGCCAGCAGCTTCCCTAGCGGGGGGTCAGAGACCCAGTACTTC.

The chain carries TRBV6-5 and TRBJ2-1; weak D call: TRBD1 (6 bases). Germline-derived CDR1 and CDR2 are MNHEY and SVGAGI. With 5 bases removed from V and 2 bases from J, the gap between germline ends came to 10 bases. The CDR3 is made up of 14 amino acids. CDR3 sequence: CASSNGQTYNEQFF. The DNA of the CDR3 is TGTGCCAGCAGTAATGGACAGACCTACAATGAGCAGTTCTTC.

The chain employs TRBV6-5 and TRBJ2-2; no firm D call. Germline-derived CDR1 and CDR2 are MNHEY and SVGAGI. V gave up 5 bases and J gave up 4 bases, with 11 bases separating them. The CDR3 sequence is 14 residues long. In DNA, the CDR3 is TGTGCCAGCAGTACTGAACCGTCCACCGGGGAGCTGTTTTTT. Translating gives CASSTEPSTGELFF.

V and J are TRBV4-3 and TRBJ1-1, with TRBD1 as a possible D gene (6 bases). This CDR3 spans 13 amino acids. With 3 bases removed from V and 5 bases from J, the gap between germline ends came to 10 bases. Germline CDR1 is LGHNA and CDR2 is YSLEER. CDR3: CASSHDRITEAFF. For the CDR3, the DNA is TGCGCCAGCAGCCACGACAGGATAACTGAAGCTTTCTTT.